This T cell receptor beta chain was sequenced in a study of cytomegalovirus exposure and HLA in healthy donors. Points from the study as a whole: The listing of roughly 160 TCR beta chains classed them as cytomegalovirus-associated. Indistinguishability led to the exclusion of some V segments, TRBV6-2 and TRBV6-3 included.

As to this clone: What it binds is unknown.

A multiplex PCR was run with 60 Vbeta primers and 13 Jbeta primers. The repertoire was sequenced with immunoSEQ multiplex PCR; TCRdb's copy has only in-frame clones and lacks some. The sample comprises roughly 190,000 clones, approximately 88% of which are singletons, and 2% to 3% rests with the top ten. The CDR3 loop spans 16 amino acids. V was clipped by 5 bases and J by 0 bases, with 14 bases between them. Per the germline V gene, CDR1 is SEHNR and CDR2 is FQNEAQ (reference sequence). The sequenced sample consisted of PBMCs. The chain combines TRBV7-9 with TRBJ1-3, with D perhaps matching TRBD1 (6 bases). The sequence was collected from a woman aged 50 to 65 in good health and CMV-seropositive. This CDR3 reads CASSHSTGDSGNTIYF. The CDR3 DNA sequence: TGTGCCAGCAGCCACTCGACAGGAGACTCTGGAAACACCATATATTTT.